This entry lists 9 T cell receptor beta chains sequenced from one sample in a study of early T cells in non-severe SARS-CoV-2 infection. In TCRdb, the 5' RACE reads were re-called with MiXCR into one record per CDR3 protein. The repertoire holds 30,000 to 40,000 distinct CDR3 sequences, around 3.9% seen once, with 5.5% to 6% in the top ten. The specimen sequenced was whole blood. Every receptor here comes from an adult who was a healthcare worker with PCR-confirmed SARS-CoV-2 infection or an uninfected control (not recorded which).

Ten or more counts support this clonotype. This sequence joins TRBV7-9 and TRBJ2-3; no clear D. Trimming removed 1 base at V and 0 bases at J, with 8 bases between. Germline V gene data show CDR1 as SEHNR and CDR2 as FQNEAQ (reference sequence). This CDR3 is 15 amino acids long. DNA for the CDR3: TGTGCCAGCAGCTTAGTACTGGGTAGCACAGATACGCAGTATTTT. Protein: CASSLVLGSTDTQYF.

This clonotype was seen repeatedly, ten times or more. The chain has TRBV10-2 and TRBJ2-7; 9 bases line up with TRBD1. The CDR3 runs to 13 residues. CDR1 is WSHSY, CDR2 SAAADI, per germline. The V and J ends lost 4 bases and 3 bases, in that order; junction bases with no gene match: 1. CDR3 in DNA: TGCGCCAGCAGTGTGACAGGGGGCTACGAGCAGTACTTC. Its protein is CASSVTGGYEQYF.

This clonotype was observed at least ten times. The chain has TRBV12-3 or TRBV12-4 and TRBJ2-1; 10 nucleotides agree with TRBD2. Germline trimming cut 8 bases from V and 7 bases from J; bases unmatched to any gene: 8. The CDR3 is made up of 14 amino acids. The chain's CDR3 is CASAGAGGRNEQFF. In DNA, the CDR3 is TGTGCCAGCGCTGGAGCGGGAGGGAGGAATGAGCAGTTCTTC.

In this sample, this clonotype turned up many times. This rearrangement joins TRBV20-1 to TRBJ1-2; D ambiguous. V lost 3 bases and J 4 bases, leaving 15 bases between the germline ends. In germline, CDR1 is DFQATT, CDR2 SNEGSKA (reference sequence). The CDR3 is 14 amino acids. CDR3 sequence: CSASHWGIGYGYTF. In DNA form, the CDR3 reads TGCAGTGCTAGCCACTGGGGTATAGGCTATGGCTACACCTTC.

This clonotype was observed many times. The chain links TRBV12-3 or TRBV12-4 to TRBJ2-1; no definite D call. This CDR3 has 11 amino acids. Trimming shortened V by 3 bases and J by 8 bases, and 5 bases separated the two germline ends. CDR3 sequence (DNA): TGTGCCAGCAGTTTCCGCGATGAGCAGTTCTTC. Protein: CASSFRDEQFF.

This clonotype was seen at least ten times. In DNA form, the CDR3 reads TGTGCCAGCAGTGACCGACAGAACACTGAAGCTTTCTTT. It yields the protein CASSDRQNTEAFF. The chain uses TRBV6-4 and TRBJ1-1; D unclear. The CDR3 is 13 amino acids. Looked up from germline, CDR1 is MRHNA and CDR2 is SNTAGT. Trimming stripped 2 bases from V and 1 base from J, with 5 bases between.

This clonotype was detected many times. The chain links TRBV9 to TRBJ2-3; D not resolved. Germline CDR1 and CDR2: SGDLS and YYNGEE. The CDR3 sequence is 14 residues long. The V gene lost 3 bases and the J gene lost 3 bases, with 11 bases spanning the gap. The CDR3 bases are TGTGCCAGCAGCGACCGGACCGGGACAGATACGCAGTATTTT. It is translated as CASSDRTGTDTQYF.

There are many counts of this clonotype. V usage is TRBV12-3 or TRBV12-4 and J usage is TRBJ2-7; TRBD2 aligns across 13 bases. The CDR3 is 14 amino acids. With V trimmed by 6 bases and J by 5 bases, 4 bases remained unmatched. CDR3 coding DNA: TGTGCCAGCAGCCCGGGACTAGCGGGAAACGAGCAGTACTTC. It encodes CASSPGLAGNEQYF.

This clonotype showed up just a few times. The chain has TRBV12-3 or TRBV12-4 and TRBJ2-7; 10 bases are a match to TRBD1. The CDR3 has 14 amino acids. The J segment lost 7 bases and the V segment lost 3 bases, leaving 6 bases of the junction unmatched. CDR3 nucleotide sequence: TGTGCCAGCAGTTTTGGGGACAGGGGTCGGGAGCAGTACTTC. Its translation: CASSFGDRGREQYF.